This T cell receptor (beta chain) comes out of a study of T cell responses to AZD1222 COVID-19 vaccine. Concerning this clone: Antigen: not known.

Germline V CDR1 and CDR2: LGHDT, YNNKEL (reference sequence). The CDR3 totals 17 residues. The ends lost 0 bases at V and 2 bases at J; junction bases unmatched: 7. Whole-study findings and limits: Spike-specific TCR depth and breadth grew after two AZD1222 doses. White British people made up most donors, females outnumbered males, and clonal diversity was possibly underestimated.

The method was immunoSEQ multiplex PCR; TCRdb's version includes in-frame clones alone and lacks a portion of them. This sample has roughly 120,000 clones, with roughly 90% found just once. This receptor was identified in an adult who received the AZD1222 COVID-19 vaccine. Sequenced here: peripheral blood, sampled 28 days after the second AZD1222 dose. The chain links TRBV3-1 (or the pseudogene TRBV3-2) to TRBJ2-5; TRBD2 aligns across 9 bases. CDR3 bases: TGTGCCAGCAGCCAAGATAGGAGCGGGGGGAGGCAAGAGACCCAGTACTTC. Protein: CASSQDRSGGRQETQYF.